This entry lists 5 T cell receptor beta chains sequenced from one sample in a study of blood T cells in healthy people across ages. Combining a sample-barcoded 5' primer with a J-beta primer mix, a second PCR ran for roughly 7 to 12 cycles. Each CDR3 protein is one row after TCRdb ran MiXCR on the 5' RACE reads. The sample consists of around 1.5 million distinct CDR3 sequences, 35% to 45% of them appearing once. Material for sequencing was blood. Receptors originate from a woman between 18 and 29 years old in good health.

As regards this clonotype: One end of the junction varies from germline; a read error may be responsible. This rearrangement joins TRBV12-3 or TRBV12-4 to TRBJ2-7; a possible D gene is TRBD1 (6 bases). Matching the DNA end better, TRBJ2-5 makes the J call doubtful. The CDR3 has 14 amino acids. The chain's CDR3 is CASRSRGTWETQYF. CDR3 coding DNA: TGCGCCAGCAGGTCCAGGGGTACGTGGGAGACCCAGTACTTC.

The chain is built from TRBV20-1 and TRBJ1-2, with 8 bases aligning to TRBD1. This CDR3 spans 12 amino acids. The V gene's germline CDR1 is DFQATT and CDR2 SNEGSKA (reference sequence). V trimming: 5 bases; J trimming: 4 bases; junction bases outside the gene matches: 3. The CDR3 is CSAGGQGYGYTF. For the CDR3, the DNA is TGCAGTGCTGGAGGACAGGGCTATGGCTACACCTTC.

The chain is built from TRBV2 and TRBJ1-1; a weak D match, TRBD1 (5 bases). CDR1 and CDR2 from the germline V gene are SNHLY and FYNNEI. Trimming stripped 7 bases from V and 10 bases from J, with 16 bases between. The CDR3 extends over 12 amino acids. The CDR3 DNA is TGTGCCAGCAACGTACAGGCCGAGGGAGCTTTCTTT. It translates to CASNVQAEGAFF.

V and J are TRBV11-2 and TRBJ2-5; maybe TRBD2 (6 bases). The CDR3 extends over 16 amino acids. CDR1 SGHAT and CDR2 FQNNGV come from the germline V gene. V was shortened by 5 bases and J by 5 bases, with 21 bases between the two germline ends. The CDR3 protein is CASSPGGRGGEETQYF. CDR3 bases: TGTGCCAGCAGCCCAGGAGGTCGGGGCGGGGAGGAGACCCAGTACTTC.

This clonotype was observed a few times. This chain uses TRBV12-3 or TRBV12-4 with TRBJ2-1; TRBD2 might be the D (6 bases). V lost 5 bases, J lost 15 bases, and 17 bases lay in between. CDR3 length equals 12 residues. CDR3: CASSPPLALPFF. DNA of the CDR3: TGTGCCAGCAGTCCACCACTAGCATTGCCGTTCTTC.